This TCR beta chain originates from a study of graft-versus-host responses after intestinal transplantation (dated by TCRdb to the early 2020s). Regarding the study in general: Recipients received multivisceral, liver-intestinal, or isolated intestinal transplants. Every recipient was given anti-thymocyte globulin induction, followed by about three years of maintenance tacrolimus and steroids. Graft-versus-host and host-versus-graft alloreactive T cell clones were tracked in the graft, circulation and bone marrow after intestinal transplantation using bulk TCR-beta CDR3 sequencing. To identify alloreactive clones, pre-transplant mixed lymphocyte reaction products were sequenced and then compared with unstimulated pre-transplant donor and recipient T cells. Of the 20 to 25 intestinal transplant recipients enrolled in the cohort, one of whom was a retransplant, 3 patients without pretransplant specimens were excluded. A peak of at least 4% donor T cells among recipient peripheral blood mononuclear cells was the definition used for donor T cell macrochimerism. Rather than being sequenced by the commercial service, samples from a few later patients were sequenced in-house on an Illumina MiSeq and processed with MiXCR. What the authors observed across the whole study: Early after transplant, declines in HvG clones were associated with peak levels of circulating GvH clones. The conclusions were limited by the relatively low number and heterogeneity of the intestinal transplant patients. In the allografts of patients with donor T cell macrochimerism, GvH to HvG T cell clonal ratios were high. GvH clones were found in recipient bone marrow, and some of the GvH clones appeared earlier in ileal mucosa or blood, which is consistent with an intestinal mucosal origin.

The germline V gene sets CDR1 to SGHNT and CDR2 to YENEEA. V and J are truncated by 4 bases and 1 base respectively, leaving an intervening sequence of 11 bases. From its cysteine to its phenylalanine, the CDR3 spans 14 amino acids. Of all the DNA, just the CDR3 is kept, 42 bases in frame from base 1. Of note for this clone: The antigen it recognizes is unknown. No per-base quality is available; no much larger clone lies one base away.

The library came from the immunoSEQ multiplex PCR assay. In most patients, genomic DNA was isolated using the Qiagen DNeasy Blood and Tissue Kit and sent frozen to Adaptive Biotechnologies for TCR sequencing. High-throughput TCR-beta CDR3 sequencing of genomic DNA from most patients was performed by Adaptive Biotechnologies. The source study handled its data this way. TCR sequencing data were retrieved from Adaptive's ImmunoSEQ software for more than 15 patients, whereas three other patients were processed with MiXCR and VDJtools. To correct CD4 versus CD8 sorting errors, sequences present in both subsets at a frequency ratio below 5:1 were removed. CDR3 nucleotide sequences shared by donor and recipient were removed because the origin of these sequences could not be assigned. To count as alloreactive, a clone needed at least 2-fold expansion over unstimulated cells and a minimum CFSE-low frequency of 0.002% (template counts) or 0.001% (read counts). A clone was considered mappable if detected in the sequenced pre-transplant spleen, lymph node, or MLR CFSE-low populations of the donor or recipient. The cumulative frequency of alloreactive clones was calculated as a percentage of all sequences, weighted by copy number. TCRdb took this table from immuneACCESS and kept in-frame rearrangements with V and J called. Such tables lack part of the clones; where checked against another copy, unresolved V genes explain under half of the gap, and the rest is unexplained. That table furnishes V, J and clone size, whereas the DNA furnished D and trimming. Across this sample there are roughly 80,000 clones, with 80% to 90% seen only once. About 8% of the sample belongs to the ten largest clones.

Read against the paper, the sample's time point label means: cells obtained before transplantation from donor or recipient. CD3+CD4+ and CD3+CD8+ populations were FACS-sorted from unstimulated pre-transplant donor and recipient cells taken from spleen or lymph nodes. The chain is assembled from TRBV11-3 and TRBJ2-7; the D gene cannot be named for sure. The sample consisted of unstimulated CD8+ T cells sorted from spleen or lymph node cells, taken before transplant. This receptor was obtained from a human donor who was the organ donor for an intestinal transplant. CDR3 reads: CASSSLLRSYEQYF. The nucleotides are TGTGCCAGCAGCTCCCTTCTTCGTTCCTACGAGCAGTACTTC.